The 3 T cell receptor beta chains below all came from one sample that was sequenced in a study of CD8 T cells in Susac syndrome. With random hexamers, reverse transcription was performed on about 0.5 to 1 ug of RNA. TCRdb ran MiXCR on the immunoSEQ multiplex PCR reads and lists one entry per CDR3 protein. The sample carries roughly 190,000 distinct CDR3 sequences, just under 95% recorded once. Material for sequencing was CD4+ T cells from PBMCs. These receptors were collected from a human donor in good health.

This chain uses TRBV20-1 with TRBJ2-1, with 9 positions matching TRBD2. The CDR3 is made up of 13 amino acids. The J segment lost 8 bases and the V segment lost 3 bases, leaving 5 bases of the junction unmatched. Germline CDR1 and CDR2: DFQATT and SNEGSKA (reference sequence). Written as DNA, the CDR3 is TGCAGTGCTAGTGCGGGACTAGCCGATGAGCAGTTCTTC. Protein sequence: CSASAGLADEQFF.

The chain links TRBV4-2 to TRBJ2-5; TRBD2 agrees at 9 bases. The CDR3 consists of 15 residues. The germline CDR1 and CDR2 sequences are LGHNA and YNFKEQ. V was pared by 5 bases and J by 4 bases, with 8 bases of the junction left unmatched. CDR3 sequence: CASSREREVRETQYF. DNA of the CDR3: TGTGCCAGCAGCAGAGAGCGGGAGGTGAGAGAGACCCAGTACTTC.

This clonotype was seen a handful of times. The V call is TRBV3-1, the J call TRBJ1-1; 7 bases are shared with TRBD1. Germline V CDR1 and CDR2: LGHDT, YNNKEL (reference sequence). The CDR3 has 14 amino acids. V lost 1 base and J lost 1; bases outside the gene matches: 0. CDR3 residues: CASSQGTGNTEAFF. Written as DNA, the CDR3 is TGTGCCAGCAGCCAAGGGACAGGGAACACTGAAGCTTTCTTT.